What follows are 10 T cell receptor beta chains derived from one specimen sequenced in a study of CD8 T cells in Susac syndrome. Random hexamers were used to reverse transcribe an amount of 0.5 to 1 ug RNA. MiXCR, run by TCRdb on the immunoSEQ multiplex PCR reads, gives a single entry per CDR3 protein. The data hold around 270,000 distinct CDR3 sequences, with about nine tenths observed a single time. The source material was CD8+ T cells from PBMCs. The receptors derive from a human donor with multiple sclerosis.

The chain links TRBV6-2 or TRBV6-3 to TRBJ1-3; a weak D match, TRBD1 (6 bases). Germline V gene lookup returns CDR1 MNHEY and CDR2 SVGEGT. Trimming cost V 5 bases and J 0 bases, with 11 bases left between them. This CDR3 is built from 15 residues. The DNA for the CDR3 is TGTGCCAGCAGTCCCGGACAGTTCTCTGGAAACACCATATATTTT. It codes for CASSPGQFSGNTIYF.

The chain joins TRBV2 to TRBJ2-2, with TRBD2 as a possible D gene (5 bases). V lost 6 bases, J lost 5 bases, and 10 bases lay in between. The CDR3 length is 13 residues. The germline CDR1 and CDR2 sequences are SNHLY and FYNNEI. CDR3 sequence (DNA): TGTGCCAGCAGAGCGTCGGGGACCGGGGAGCTGTTTTTT. Protein product: CASRASGTGELFF.

The chain couples TRBV27 to TRBJ1-5; D call uncertain. V lost 6 bases and J 6 bases, leaving 12 bases between the germline ends. The CDR3 covers 13 residues. Germline V gives CDR1 MNHEY, CDR2 SMNVEV (reference sequence). The chain's CDR3 is CASSYGTGQPQHF. The CDR3 DNA follows: TGTGCCAGCAGCTACGGCACGGGTCAGCCCCAGCATTTT.

The chain carries TRBV27 and TRBJ2-1, with 10 bases lining up with TRBD1. This CDR3 is 17 amino acids long. The V and J ends lost 5 bases and 5 bases, in that order; junction bases with no gene match: 12. Germline loops: CDR1 MNHEY, CDR2 SMNVEV (reference sequence). As DNA, the CDR3 is TGTGCCAGCAGTCCATGGGGTGGGGACAGGGGAAACAATGAGCAGTTCTTC. Translated, it gives CASSPWGGDRGNNEQFF.

The V gene is TRBV4-3, the J gene TRBJ2-4; 11 bases match TRBD2. Germline V gene lookup returns CDR1 LGHNA and CDR2 YSLEER. The CDR3 covers 17 residues. The ends lost 4 bases at V and 1 base at J; junction bases unmatched: 6. CDR3 nucleotides: TGCGCCAGCAGCCCAGGGACTAGCGGCCAGGCCAAAAACATTCAGTACTTC. Its translation: CASSPGTSGQAKNIQYF.

The chain links TRBV5-1 to TRBJ2-7; D tentatively reads TRBD1 or TRBD2 (5 bases each). Trimming removed 2 bases from V and 2 bases from J, with 14 bases in between. Per the germline V gene, CDR1 is SGHRS and CDR2 is YFSETQ. This CDR3 has 15 amino acids. In nucleotides, the CDR3 is TGCGCCAGCAGCTTCACCGGGACGGAGACCTACGAGCAGTACTTC. Translating it yields CASSFTGTETYEQYF.

This clonotype was seen only a few times. The chain uses TRBV27 and TRBJ2-7, with a tentative D call TRBD2 (6 bases). The V end was cut by 5 bases, the J end by 3 bases, with 20 bases between. The length of the CDR3 is 16 residues. The V gene's germline CDR1 is MNHEY and CDR2 SMNVEV (reference sequence). DNA for the CDR3: TGTGCCAGCAGTCCCCCCGGGCGGGAAACCTTCTACGAGCAGTACTTC. Its protein product is CASSPPGRETFYEQYF.

The rearrangement links TRBV29-1 to TRBJ2-7; 7 nucleotides align to TRBD2. The V and J ends lost 6 bases and 0 bases, in that order; junction bases with no gene match: 5. Germline CDR1 reads SQVTM; CDR2 reads ANQGSEA. The CDR3 length is 13 residues. CDR3 DNA: TGCAGCGTGGCCTGGACTAGCTCCTACGAGCAGTACTTC. It codes for CSVAWTSSYEQYF.

The chain combines TRBV4-1 with TRBJ2-7; 7 bases are shared with TRBD2. The CDR3 spans 16 residues. The germline V gene has CDR1 MGHRA and CDR2 YSYEKL. J gave up 4 bases and V 3 bases, and 12 bases lay outside the gene matches. The DNA of the CDR3 is TGCGCCAGCAGCCAGGGTGAGACGAAGCGGGGATACGAGCAGTACTTC. The encoded protein is CASSQGETKRGYEQYF.

The chain combines TRBV15 with TRBJ1-2; 8 bases fit TRBD1. Germline V lookup: CDR1 LNHNV, CDR2 YYDKDF (reference sequence). This CDR3 has 16 amino acids. V was clipped by 4 bases and J by 5 bases; unmatched bases: 12. The CDR3 coding sequence is TGTGCCACCAGCAAAACCACCTCGGACAGGGTTTATGGCTACACCTTC. Translation: CATSKTTSDRVYGYTF.